These 21 T cell receptor beta chains came from one sample sequenced in a study of blood T cell repertoires in COVID-19. Profiled with immunoSEQ multiplex PCR; TCRdb holds only in-frame clones, not every one. This table has some 70,000 clones, about nine tenths appearing once. Sequenced: peripheral blood. The receptor source for this set is a human donor with active COVID-19. The donor label of this sample is uncertain.

The chain couples TRBV14 to TRBJ2-5, with a tentative D call TRBD2 (6 bases). CDR3 length equals 15 residues. Deletions cut 4 bases from V and 2 bases from J, with 14 bases between. Germline V gene data show CDR1 as SGHDN and CDR2 as FVKESK. DNA of the CDR3: TGTGCCAGCAGCCGACTAGTAATGGGGCAAGAGACCCAGTACTTC. Translation: CASSRLVMGQETQYF.

This clone has a handful of counts. The chain combines TRBV7-3 with TRBJ2-2, with 11 bases that match TRBD2. V dropped 4 bases and J dropped 4; count of bases not matched to a gene: 2. There are 15 residues in the CDR3. Germline V gene sequence: CDR1 SGHTA, CDR2 FQGTGA. Here the CDR3 DNA reads TGTGCCAGCAGCTCACTAGCGGGAGCCACCGGGGAGCTGTTTTTT. It encodes CASSSLAGATGELFF.

The chain carries TRBV6-5 and TRBJ2-1; 7 bases fit TRBD1. Per germline, CDR1 MNHEY and CDR2 SVGAGI. The CDR3 totals 14 residues. Trimming cost V 2 bases and J 4 bases; bases outside gene matches: 2. The CDR3 bases are TGTGCCAGCAGTTACGTACAGGGGTACAATGAGCAGTTCTTC. This codes for CASSYVQGYNEQFF.

The chain links TRBV7-2 to TRBJ2-7, with no clear D. The CDR3 length is 12 residues. V was trimmed by 3 bases and J by 4 bases, leaving 7 bases between them. Germline CDR1 reads SGHTA; CDR2 reads FQGNSA. The CDR3 sequence: CASSFKLYEQYF. DNA for the CDR3: TGTGCCAGCAGCTTTAAACTGTACGAGCAGTACTTC.

J is TRBJ2-7 and V is TRBV10-1, with a possible D match to TRBD1 (5 bases). CDR3 length: 13 amino acids. Trimming removed 3 bases at V and 2 bases at J, with 8 bases between. The germline gives CDR1 WNHNN, CDR2 SYGVQD (reference sequence). The CDR3 loop reads CASSDDSPYEQYF. The CDR3 DNA reads TGCGCCAGCAGTGATGACAGTCCCTACGAGCAGTACTTC.

The table lists this clone with a few counts. The chain is built from TRBV10-1 and TRBJ2-7, with D possibly being TRBD2 (6 bases). Trimming took off 3 bases at V and 3 bases at J, with 15 bases between the two ends. The CDR3 has 15 amino acids. From germline, CDR1 is WNHNN and CDR2 SYGVQD (reference sequence). As DNA, the CDR3 is TGCGCCAGCAGTGACTCCGGGACTGGAAGCTACGAGCAGTACTTC. It yields the protein CASSDSGTGSYEQYF.

The chain links TRBV5-5 to TRBJ2-7; 7 positions match TRBD1. The CDR3 is made up of 15 amino acids. The V gene's germline CDR1 is SGHKS and CDR2 YYEKEE (reference sequence). V shed 6 bases, J shed 0 bases, and the junction held 9 bases outside the gene matches. Here the CDR3 DNA reads TGTGCCAGCACCATCAACTGGGACAGCTCCTACGAGCAGTACTTC. It codes for CASTINWDSSYEQYF.

The gene calls are TRBV4-3 and TRBJ2-3, with D perhaps matching TRBD2 (5 bases). CDR1 and CDR2 (germline): LGHNA, YSLEER. This CDR3 has 17 amino acids. V gave up 0 bases and J gave up 0 bases, with 13 bases separating them. CDR3 amino acids: CASSQDWRAESTDTQYF. The CDR3 nucleotides read TGCGCCAGCAGCCAAGATTGGCGAGCGGAGAGCACAGATACGCAGTATTTT.

For the CDR3, the DNA is TGTGCCAGCAGTTTAGGGGGGGAAGATACGCAGTATTTT. Protein product: CASSLGGEDTQYF. This chain joins TRBV27 and TRBJ2-3, with 7 positions matching TRBD2. With 2 bases clipped from V and 5 bases from J, the junction kept 1 base outside the gene matches. The CDR3 loop spans 13 amino acids. Germline V CDR1 and CDR2: MNHEY, SMNVEV (reference sequence).

This chain connects TRBV6-6 to TRBJ1-1, with D perhaps matching TRBD1 (6 bases). The germline V and J ends were trimmed by 2 bases and 5 bases, with 12 bases remaining between them. Germline assignment: CDR1 MNHNY and CDR2 SVGAGI (reference sequence). The CDR3 runs 14 residues. Written as DNA, the CDR3 is TGTGCCAGCAGTTACGACAGGTCGAGTACTGAAGCTTTCTTT. Its translation is CASSYDRSSTEAFF.

This chain connects TRBV6-5 to TRBJ2-2; possible D gene TRBD1, 5 bases. Trimming took 5 bases from V and 0 from J, leaving 10 bases between them. CDR3 size: 15 residues. The V gene's germline CDR1 is MNHEY and CDR2 SVGAGI. CDR3 in amino acids: CASSTAGTNTGELFF. Written as DNA, the CDR3 is TGTGCCAGCAGTACGGCAGGGACGAACACCGGGGAGCTGTTTTTT.

The V call is TRBV6-6, the J call TRBJ1-2, with D possibly being TRBD1 (6 bases). Germline CDR1 MNHNY, CDR2 SVGAGI (reference sequence). The CDR3 is 12 residues long. The ends were cut back, 8 bases at V and 3 bases at J, with 10 bases in the middle. Here the CDR3 reads CASRAGDYGYTF. DNA of the CDR3: TGTGCCAGCCGGGCAGGGGACTATGGCTACACCTTC.

The chain couples TRBV7-2 to TRBJ2-1, with unresolved D. The CDR3 runs to 12 residues. Germline V CDR1 and CDR2: SGHTA, FQGNSA. Trimming took off 2 bases at V and 8 bases at J, with 7 bases between the two ends. CDR3 protein: CASSLFVDEQFF. Written as DNA, the CDR3 is TGTGCCAGCAGCTTATTTGTCGATGAGCAGTTCTTC.

The genes are TRBV24-1 and TRBJ1-4; no clear D. The CDR3 runs 15 residues. The ends were cut back, 0 bases at V and 7 bases at J, with 11 bases in the middle. The germline V gene encodes CDR1 KGHDR and CDR2 SFDVKD. The CDR3, as DNA: TGTGCCACCAGTGATTTGCGGGGAGGAAGTGAAAAACTGTTTTTT. It codes for CATSDLRGGSEKLFF.

The chain recombines TRBV19 with TRBJ2-7, with 7 positions matching TRBD1. This CDR3 is built from 15 residues. Germline CDR1 is LNHDA and CDR2 is SQIVND (reference sequence). The V gene end was trimmed by 3 bases and the J gene end by 2 bases; junction bases not matched to a gene: 7. CDR3 region: CASSIYETGTYEQYF. CDR3 nucleotide sequence: TGTGCCAGTAGTATCTATGAGACAGGGACCTACGAGCAGTACTTC.

The CDR3 spells CASSLDGFSTDTQYF. The CDR3 bases are TGCGCCAGCAGCTTGGACGGGTTCAGCACAGATACGCAGTATTTT. The chain uses TRBV5-1 and TRBJ2-3; no definite D call. The V gene lost 0 bases and the J gene lost 0 bases, with 8 bases spanning the gap. The V gene's germline CDR1 is SGHRS and CDR2 YFSETQ. The CDR3 covers 15 residues. Variable domain in full (rest from reference TRBV5-1 and TRBJ2-3): KAGVTQTPRYLIKTRGQQVTLSCSPISGHRSVSWYQQTPGQGLQFLFEYFSETQRNKGNFPGRFSGRQFSNSRSEMNVSTLELGDSALYLCASSLDGFSTDTQYFGPGTRLTVL.

This chain links TRBV2 with TRBJ2-1; D is perhaps TRBD1 (5 bases). The CDR3 consists of 13 residues. Germline lookup yields CDR1 SNHLY and CDR2 FYNNEI. Trimming cost V 2 bases and J 8 bases, with 10 bases left between them. The CDR3 reads CASSETPRDEQFF. CDR3 in DNA: TGTGCCAGCAGTGAAACCCCCAGGGATGAGCAGTTCTTC.

The rearrangement uses TRBV29-1 and TRBJ2-3; 8 bases match TRBD2. J lost 5 bases, V lost 5 bases, and 6 bases had no gene match. This CDR3 has 13 amino acids. Germline V CDR1 and CDR2: SQVTM, ANQGSEA. The CDR3, as DNA: TGCAGCGTTCAGCGGGAGTACCAAGATACGCAGTATTTT. This translates into CSVQREYQDTQYF.

The chain joins TRBV3-1 (or the pseudogene TRBV3-2) to TRBJ2-7; possibly TRBD1 for D (5 bases). The V end lost 4 bases, the J end lost 0 bases, and 13 bases lay between the germline ends. The germline CDR1 and CDR2 sequences are LGHDT and YNNKEL (reference sequence). CDR3 size: 15 residues. Here the CDR3 reads CASSPYRRSSYEQYF. CDR3 nucleotide sequence: TGTGCCAGCAGCCCCTACAGGCGGAGCTCCTACGAGCAGTACTTC.

DNA for the CDR3: TGCGCCAGCAGCCCTGAACCGGGACTAGCCTACGAGCAGTACTTC. Translating it yields CASSPEPGLAYEQYF. The chain is built from TRBV5-1 and TRBJ2-7; TRBD2 matches 8 bases. Germline CDR1 reads SGHRS; CDR2 reads YFSETQ. V lost 4 bases and J lost 2; bases outside the gene matches: 8. CDR3 length: 15 amino acids.

V usage is TRBV11-2 and J usage is TRBJ2-7, with 9 bases lining up with TRBD2. Germline trimming cut 1 base from V and 6 bases from J; bases unmatched to any gene: 10. CDR3 length: 16 amino acids. CDR1 and CDR2 (germline): SGHAT, FQNNGV. CDR3 coding DNA: TGTGCCAGCAGCTTAGTTTGGCCTAGCGGGACGAGCGAGCAGTACTTC. This gives the protein CASSLVWPSGTSEQYF.